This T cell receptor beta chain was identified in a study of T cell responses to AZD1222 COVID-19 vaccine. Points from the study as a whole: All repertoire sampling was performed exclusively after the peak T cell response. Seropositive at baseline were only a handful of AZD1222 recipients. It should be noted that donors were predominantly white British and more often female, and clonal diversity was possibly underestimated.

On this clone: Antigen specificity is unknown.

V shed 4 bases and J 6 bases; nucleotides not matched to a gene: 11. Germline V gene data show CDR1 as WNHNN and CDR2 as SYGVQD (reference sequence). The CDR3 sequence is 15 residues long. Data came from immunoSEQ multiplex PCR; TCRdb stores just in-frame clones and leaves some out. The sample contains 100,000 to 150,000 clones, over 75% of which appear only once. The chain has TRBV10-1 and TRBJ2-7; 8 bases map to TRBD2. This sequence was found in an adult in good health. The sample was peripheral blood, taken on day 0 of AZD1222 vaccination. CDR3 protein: CASSGGSGSSGEQYF. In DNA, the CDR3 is TGCGCCAGCAGTGGGGGGAGCGGGAGTTCGGGCGAGCAGTACTTC.